This T cell receptor beta chain was recorded in a study of cytomegalovirus exposure and HLA in healthy donors. The PCR was carried out with 60 Vbeta primers and 13 Jbeta primers. Clones were read by immunoSEQ multiplex PCR, and TCRdb kept only the in-frame ones, dropping some. The data show 60,000 to 95,000 clones, roughly 82% seen once. V lost 8 bases, J lost 4 bases, and 8 bases stayed unmatched. The CDR3 extends over 14 amino acids. The V gene's germline CDR1 is MNHEY and CDR2 SMNVEV (reference sequence). The sequence derives from an older man in good health and CMV-seropositive. The sample taken for sequencing was PBMCs. The rearrangement links TRBV27 to TRBJ2-3; 8 bases match TRBD2. CDR3 bases: TGTGCCAGCGGCCGGGGGGGGGCGGCAGATACGCAGTATTTT. This encodes CASGRGGAADTQYF.